This T cell receptor beta chain was recorded in a study of blood T cell repertoires in COVID-19. Across the whole study: Samples taken during acute and convalescent COVID-19 were collected in the United States, Italy and Spain. Sources were T cells, B-cell-depleted T cells, or PBMCs; the material itself was cDNA or gDNA.

V shed 1 base, J shed 12 bases, and the junction held 8 bases outside the gene matches. The CDR3 has 13 amino acids. Germline V CDR1 and CDR2: SGHRS, YFSETQ. Authors' analysis steps: Amplification of reference gene primers was used by the study to estimate nucleated cell counts. TCRdb's copy holds only in-frame clones and misses some; the assay was immunoSEQ multiplex PCR. V and J calls and clone size are as listed in that table; D and trimming were resolved from the DNA. The repertoire has about 59,000 clones, around 79% of them found once; the top ten carry roughly 3.2%. V and J are TRBV5-1 and TRBJ1-1; 8 positions match TRBD1. The sequenced sample was peripheral blood. The clonotype was recovered from a man in his sixties with acute or convalescent COVID-19. The CDR3 loop reads CASSLYGQGETFF. The CDR3 DNA follows: TGCGCCAGCAGCTTGTATGGACAGGGAGAAACTTTCTTT.